The source of this TCR beta chain is a study of cytomegalovirus exposure and HLA in healthy donors. The germline CDR1 and CDR2 sequences are SGHTA and FQGNSA. V was cut by 2 bases and J by 9 bases, with 20 bases left in between. The CDR3 totals 16 residues. The PCR ran on 60 Vbeta and 13 Jbeta primers. Some clones are missing from TCRdb's copy, which holds only in-frame ones; the method was immunoSEQ multiplex PCR. Of roughly 150,000 clones listed, over 70% are singletons. The specimen was PBMCs. V is TRBV7-2 and J is TRBJ2-1, with D possibly being TRBD2 (6 bases). The TCR originated in a male donor in good health and CMV-seronegative. CDR3 region: CASSLRVSSAGSEQFF. In DNA form, the CDR3 reads TGTGCCAGCAGCTTAAGAGTGTCGTCGGCCGGGAGTGAGCAGTTCTTC.